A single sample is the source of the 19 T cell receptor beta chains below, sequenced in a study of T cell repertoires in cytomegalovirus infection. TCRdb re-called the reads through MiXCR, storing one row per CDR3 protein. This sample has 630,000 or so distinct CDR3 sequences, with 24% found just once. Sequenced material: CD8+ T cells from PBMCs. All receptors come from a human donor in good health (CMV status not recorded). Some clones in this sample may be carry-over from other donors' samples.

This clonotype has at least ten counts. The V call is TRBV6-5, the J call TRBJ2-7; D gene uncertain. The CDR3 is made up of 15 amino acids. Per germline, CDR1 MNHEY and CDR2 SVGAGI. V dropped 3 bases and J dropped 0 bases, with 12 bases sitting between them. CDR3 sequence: CASSYFGGSSYEQYF. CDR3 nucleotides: TGTGCCAGCAGTTATTTTGGCGGTAGCTCCTACGAGCAGTACTTC.

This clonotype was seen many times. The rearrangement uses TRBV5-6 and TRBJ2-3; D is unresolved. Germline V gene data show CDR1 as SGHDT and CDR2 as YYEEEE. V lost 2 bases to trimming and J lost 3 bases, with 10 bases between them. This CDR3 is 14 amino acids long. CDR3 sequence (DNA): TGTGCCAGCAGCTTCCCCTCGGGTACAGATACGCAGTATTTT. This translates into CASSFPSGTDTQYF.

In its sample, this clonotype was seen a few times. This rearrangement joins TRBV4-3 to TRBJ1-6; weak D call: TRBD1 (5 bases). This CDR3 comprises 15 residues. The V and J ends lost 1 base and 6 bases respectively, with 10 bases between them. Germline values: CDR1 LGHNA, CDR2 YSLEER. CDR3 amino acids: CASSQGDGFNSPLHF. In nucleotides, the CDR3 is TGCGCCAGCAGCCAAGGGGACGGATTTAATTCACCCCTCCACTTT.

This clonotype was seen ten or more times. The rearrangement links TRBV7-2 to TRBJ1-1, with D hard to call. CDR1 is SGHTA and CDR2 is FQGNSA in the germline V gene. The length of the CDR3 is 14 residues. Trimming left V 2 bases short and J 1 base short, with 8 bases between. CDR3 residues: CASSLWPGNTEAFF. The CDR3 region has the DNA TGTGCCAGCAGCTTATGGCCGGGGAACACTGAAGCTTTCTTT.

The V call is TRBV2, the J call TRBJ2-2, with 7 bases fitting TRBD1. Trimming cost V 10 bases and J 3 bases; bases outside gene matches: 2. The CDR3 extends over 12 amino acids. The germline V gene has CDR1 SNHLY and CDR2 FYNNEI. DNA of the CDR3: TGTGCCACCAGGGGGTACACCGGGGAGCTGTTTTTT. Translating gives CATRGYTGELFF.

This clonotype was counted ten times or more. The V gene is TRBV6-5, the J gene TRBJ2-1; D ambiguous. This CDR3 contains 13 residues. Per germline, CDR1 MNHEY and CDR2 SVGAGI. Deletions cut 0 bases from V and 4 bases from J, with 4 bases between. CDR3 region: CASSYSQYNEQFF. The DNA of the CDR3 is TGTGCCAGCAGTTACTCGCAGTACAATGAGCAGTTCTTC.

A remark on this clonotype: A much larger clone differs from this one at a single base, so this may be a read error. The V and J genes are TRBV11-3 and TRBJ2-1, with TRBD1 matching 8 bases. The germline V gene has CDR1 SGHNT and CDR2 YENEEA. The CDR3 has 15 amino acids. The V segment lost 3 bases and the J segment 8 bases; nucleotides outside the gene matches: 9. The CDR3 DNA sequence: TGTGCCAGCAGCTTCCGGGACAGGACAGTCGATGAGCAGTTCTTC. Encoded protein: CASSFRDRTVDEQFF. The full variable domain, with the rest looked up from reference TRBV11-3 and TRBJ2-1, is EAGVVQSPRYKIIEKKQPVAFWCNPISGHNTLYWYLQNLGQGPELLIRYENEEAVDDSQLPKDRFSAERLKGVDSTLKIQPAELGDSAVYLCASSFRDRTVDEQFFGPGTRLTVL.

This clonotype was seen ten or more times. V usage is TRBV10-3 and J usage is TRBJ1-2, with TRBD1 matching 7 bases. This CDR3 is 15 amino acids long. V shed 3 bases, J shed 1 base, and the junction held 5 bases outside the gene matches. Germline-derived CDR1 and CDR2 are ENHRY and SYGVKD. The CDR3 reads CAISETGQDNYGYTF. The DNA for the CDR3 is TGTGCCATCAGTGAAACCGGACAGGATAACTATGGCTACACCTTC.

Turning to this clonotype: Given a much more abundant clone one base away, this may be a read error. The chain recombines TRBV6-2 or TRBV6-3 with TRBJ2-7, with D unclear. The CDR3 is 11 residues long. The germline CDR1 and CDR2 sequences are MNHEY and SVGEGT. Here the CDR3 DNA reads TGTGCCAGCAGGCGCGCCTACGAGCGGTACTTC. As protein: CASRRAYERYF.

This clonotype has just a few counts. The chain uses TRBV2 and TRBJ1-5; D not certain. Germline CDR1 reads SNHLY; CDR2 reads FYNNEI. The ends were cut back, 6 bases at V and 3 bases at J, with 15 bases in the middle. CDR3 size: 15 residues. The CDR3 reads CASSGPRESNQPQHF. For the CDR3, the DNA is TGTGCCAGCAGCGGTCCCCGGGAATCCAATCAGCCCCAGCATTTT. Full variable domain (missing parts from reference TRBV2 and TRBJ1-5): EPEVTQTPSHQVTQMGQEVILRCVPISNHLYFYWYRQILGQKVEFLVSFYNNEISEKSEIFDDQFSVERPDGSNFTLKIRSTKLEDSAMYFCASSGPRESNQPQHFGDGTRLSIL.

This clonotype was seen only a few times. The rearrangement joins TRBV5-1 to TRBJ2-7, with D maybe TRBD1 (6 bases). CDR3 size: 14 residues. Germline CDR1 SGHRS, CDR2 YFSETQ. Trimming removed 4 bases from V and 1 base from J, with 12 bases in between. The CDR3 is CASSGNTGSYEQYF. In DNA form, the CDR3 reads TGCGCCAGCAGCGGAAATACAGGGTCCTACGAGCAGTACTTC.

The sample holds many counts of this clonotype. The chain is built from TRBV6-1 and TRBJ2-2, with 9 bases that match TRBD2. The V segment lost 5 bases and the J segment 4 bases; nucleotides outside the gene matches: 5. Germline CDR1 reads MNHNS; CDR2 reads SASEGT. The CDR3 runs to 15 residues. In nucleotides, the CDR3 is TGTGCCAGCAGTATTAGCGGGGGTCTCACCGGGGAGCTGTTTTTT. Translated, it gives CASSISGGLTGELFF.

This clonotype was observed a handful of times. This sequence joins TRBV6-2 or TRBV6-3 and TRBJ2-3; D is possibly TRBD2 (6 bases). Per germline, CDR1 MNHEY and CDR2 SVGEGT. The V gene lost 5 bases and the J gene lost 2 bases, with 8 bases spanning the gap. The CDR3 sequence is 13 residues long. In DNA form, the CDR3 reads TGTGCCAGCAGTGAGGACTACACAGATACGCAGTATTTT. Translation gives CASSEDYTDTQYF.

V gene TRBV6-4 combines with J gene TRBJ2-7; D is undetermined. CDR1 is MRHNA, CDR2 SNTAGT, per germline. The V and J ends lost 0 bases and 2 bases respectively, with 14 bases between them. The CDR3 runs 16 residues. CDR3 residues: CASSDSQWASPYEQYF. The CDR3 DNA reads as TGTGCCAGCAGTGACTCTCAATGGGCTAGTCCCTACGAGCAGTACTTC.

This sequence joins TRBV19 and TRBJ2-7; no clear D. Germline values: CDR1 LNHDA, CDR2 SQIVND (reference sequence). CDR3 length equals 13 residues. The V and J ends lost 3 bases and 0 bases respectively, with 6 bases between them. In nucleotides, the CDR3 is TGTGCCAGTAGTATTGGGGACTCCTACGAGCAGTACTTC. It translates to CASSIGDSYEQYF.

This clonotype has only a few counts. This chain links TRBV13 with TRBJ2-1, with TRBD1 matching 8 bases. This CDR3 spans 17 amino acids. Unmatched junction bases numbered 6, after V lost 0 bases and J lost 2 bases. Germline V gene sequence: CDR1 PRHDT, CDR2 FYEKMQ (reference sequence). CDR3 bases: TGTGCCAGCAGCTTAGGGCCCCCAGGGGGCACCTACAATGAGCAGTTCTTC. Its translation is CASSLGPPGGTYNEQFF.

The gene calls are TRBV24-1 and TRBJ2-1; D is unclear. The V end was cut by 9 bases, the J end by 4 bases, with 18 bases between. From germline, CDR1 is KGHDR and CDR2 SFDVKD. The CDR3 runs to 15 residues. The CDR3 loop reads CATGGGSQLYNEQFF. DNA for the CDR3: TGTGCCACCGGTGGTGGGTCCCAGCTTTACAATGAGCAGTTCTTC.

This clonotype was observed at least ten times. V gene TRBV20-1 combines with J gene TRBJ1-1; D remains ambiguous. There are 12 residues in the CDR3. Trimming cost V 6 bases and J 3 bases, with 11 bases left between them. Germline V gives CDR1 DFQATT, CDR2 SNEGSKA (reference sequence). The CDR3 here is CSAPLRDTEAFF. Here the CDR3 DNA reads TGCAGTGCCCCTCTAAGGGACACTGAAGCTTTCTTT.

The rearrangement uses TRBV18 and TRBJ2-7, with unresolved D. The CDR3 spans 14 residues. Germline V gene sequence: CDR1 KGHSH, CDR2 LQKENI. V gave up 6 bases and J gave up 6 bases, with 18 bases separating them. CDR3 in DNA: TGTGCCAGCTCGCTAAGGGTAGAGTTATGCGAGCAGTACGTC. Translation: CASSLRVELCEQYV.